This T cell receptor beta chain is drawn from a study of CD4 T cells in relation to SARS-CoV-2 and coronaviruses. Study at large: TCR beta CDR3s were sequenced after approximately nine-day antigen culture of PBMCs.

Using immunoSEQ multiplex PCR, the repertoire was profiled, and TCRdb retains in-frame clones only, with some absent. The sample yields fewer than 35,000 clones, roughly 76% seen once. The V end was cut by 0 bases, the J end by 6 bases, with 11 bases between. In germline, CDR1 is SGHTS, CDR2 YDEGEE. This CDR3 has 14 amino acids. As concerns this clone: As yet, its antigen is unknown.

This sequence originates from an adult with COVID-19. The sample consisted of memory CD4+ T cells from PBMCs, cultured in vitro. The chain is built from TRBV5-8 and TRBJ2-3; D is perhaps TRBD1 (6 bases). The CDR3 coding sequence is TGTGCCAGCAGCTTGGAACAGGGCGCGGATACGCAGTATTTT. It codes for CASSLEQGADTQYF.